The 26 T cell receptor beta chains in this list originate from one sample, sequenced in a study of T cell changes during pregnancy in multiple sclerosis. The protocol was immunoSEQ multiplex PCR, while the TCRdb copy is restricted to in-frame clones and leaves out a portion. Counted here are more than 40,000 clones, more than 85% occurring once; the ten biggest clones make up under 9.5%. The sample here was CD8+ T cells from peripheral blood mononuclear cells, taken after pregnancy. Receptors originate from a female donor with multiple sclerosis, enrolled in a pregnancy study.

The rearrangement links TRBV7-8 to TRBJ2-4; 10 bases fit TRBD2. Trimming took 1 base from V and 8 from J; bases not matched to a gene: 5. CDR3 length: 15 residues. Germline V CDR1 and CDR2: SGHVS, FQNEAQ. The chain's CDR3 is CASSLERGGRDIQYF. The CDR3 DNA follows: TGTGCCAGCAGCTTAGAGCGGGGGGGGAGGGACATTCAGTACTTC.

The gene calls are TRBV2 and TRBJ1-2, with unresolved D. With 4 bases removed from V and 2 bases from J, the gap between germline ends came to 11 bases. The CDR3 covers 14 residues. CDR1 SNHLY and CDR2 FYNNEI come from the germline V gene. CDR3 residues: CASSVGHGNYGYTF. The CDR3 nucleotides read TGTGCCAGCAGTGTGGGCCACGGAAACTATGGCTACACCTTC.

The CDR3 is CASKDRGDYNEQFF. The DNA for the CDR3 is TGTGCCAGTAAAGACAGGGGAGACTACAATGAGCAGTTCTTC. V is TRBV25-1 and J is TRBJ2-1, with TRBD1 identical over 8 bases. After removal of 9 bases from V and 3 bases from J, the junction contained 7 bases not matched to a gene. Germline lookup yields CDR1 MGHDK and CDR2 SYGVNS. The CDR3 has 14 amino acids.

The table lists this clone with a count of one. V gene TRBV4-1 combines with J gene TRBJ2-1, with D perhaps TRBD1 (5 bases). CDR3 length equals 17 residues. Germline V gives CDR1 MGHRA, CDR2 YSYEKL. V shed 0 bases and J shed 0 bases, with 12 bases lying between them. The CDR3 is CASSQELDKSSYNEQFF. The DNA of the CDR3 is TGCGCCAGCAGCCAAGAGTTGGACAAAAGCTCCTACAATGAGCAGTTCTTC.

The gene calls are TRBV6-1 and TRBJ1-2; a weak D match, TRBD1 (5 bases). CDR3 length equals 13 residues. With 8 bases removed from V and 0 bases from J, the gap between germline ends came to 10 bases. CDR1 and CDR2 (germline): MNHNS, SASEGT. CDR3 in DNA: TGTGCCAGCGTGGCAGGGCCTAACTATGGCTACACCTTC. Its protein product is CASVAGPNYGYTF.

This chain connects TRBV29-1 to TRBJ1-1; weak D call: TRBD1 (6 bases). CDR3 size: 11 residues. Germline V gives CDR1 SQVTM, CDR2 ANQGSEA. V lost 7 bases and J lost 12, with 18 bases in between. DNA for the CDR3: TGCAGCGGGGGTTCGACAGGACGAACTTTCTTT. It codes for CSGGSTGRTFF.

This sequence joins TRBV7-9 and TRBJ1-1, with 8 bases that match TRBD1. The V gene's germline CDR1 is SEHNR and CDR2 FQNEAQ (reference sequence). V lost 4 bases, J lost 2 bases, and 6 bases stayed unmatched. This CDR3 has 15 residues. CDR3 amino acids: CASSYGQGVNTEAFF. As DNA, the CDR3 is TGTGCCAGCAGCTACGGACAGGGAGTCAACACTGAAGCTTTCTTT.

This clone was picked up a small number of times. V is TRBV30 and J is TRBJ1-2; D unclear. Trimming removed 2 bases at V and 5 bases at J, with 9 bases between. Germline values: CDR1 GTSNPN, CDR2 SVGIG (reference sequence). The CDR3 totals 12 residues. CDR3 DNA: TGTGCCTGGAGTATCGGGTCTTATGGCTACACCTTC. This encodes CAWSIGSYGYTF.

The chain links TRBV18 to TRBJ2-7, with TRBD1 identical over 9 bases. The J segment lost 13 bases and the V segment lost 3 bases, leaving 7 bases of the junction unmatched. CDR3 length: 12 residues. Germline-derived CDR1 and CDR2 are KGHSH and LQKENI. CDR3 DNA sequence: TGTGCCAGCTCACCCGACGGGACAGGGAAATACTTC. Amino acids: CASSPDGTGKYF.

This sequence joins TRBV27 and TRBJ1-5, with 12 bases aligning to TRBD1. The ends lost 6 bases at V and 7 bases at J; junction bases unmatched: 7. CDR3 length: 15 residues. Germline CDR1 MNHEY, CDR2 SMNVEV (reference sequence). CDR3 sequence: CASRPGQGAGQPQHF. CDR3 nucleotide sequence: TGTGCCAGCAGGCCGGGACAGGGGGCGGGCCAGCCCCAGCATTTT.

This clone was counted once. This chain joins TRBV18 and TRBJ2-5, with 7 bases aligning to TRBD2. The trim removed 3 bases at V and 4 bases at J, leaving 8 bases unmatched. Germline V lookup: CDR1 KGHSH, CDR2 LQKENI. The CDR3 totals 15 residues. CDR3 sequence (DNA): TGTGCCAGCTCACCGATGCGGGAGCAGGGAGAGACCCAGTACTTC. It yields the protein CASSPMREQGETQYF.

This clone appeared a single time. The chain carries TRBV19 and TRBJ1-2; 9 bases match TRBD1. Trimming cost V 2 bases and J 5 bases; bases outside gene matches: 3. Germline CDR1 and CDR2: LNHDA and SQIVND (reference sequence). This CDR3 is built from 14 residues. CDR3 sequence reads: CASSILGQGYGYTF. CDR3 coding DNA: TGTGCCAGTAGTATACTTGGACAGGGGTATGGCTACACCTTC.

V is TRBV7-9 and J is TRBJ2-7, with D perhaps matching TRBD1 (6 bases). Germline V lookup: CDR1 SEHNR, CDR2 FQNEAQ (reference sequence). The CDR3 extends over 15 amino acids. In DNA, the CDR3 is TGTGCGCTCCAGGGGACCCCATGGGACCCCTACGAGCAGTACTTC. Residues: CALQGTPWDPYEQYF.

There are a few counts of this clone. This chain connects TRBV19 to TRBJ2-7; 7 bases agree with TRBD2. Germline lookup yields CDR1 LNHDA and CDR2 SQIVND (reference sequence). The CDR3 totals 13 residues. The trim removed 7 bases at V and 2 bases at J, leaving 5 bases unmatched. The DNA of the CDR3 is TGTGCCAGTAAGGCTAGCGGTCCCTACGAGCAGTACTTC. Translated: CASKASGPYEQYF.

The rearrangement joins TRBV7-8 to TRBJ2-5; TRBD1 matches 7 bases. From germline, CDR1 is SGHVS and CDR2 FQNEAQ. Germline trimming cut 0 bases from V and 2 bases from J; bases unmatched to any gene: 9. The length of the CDR3 is 17 residues. CDR3 protein: CASSLALRDRTQETQYF. The DNA for the CDR3 is TGTGCCAGCAGCTTAGCGTTAAGGGACAGAACACAAGAGACCCAGTACTTC.

The rearrangement uses TRBV27 and TRBJ2-3, with 9 nucleotides matching TRBD2. CDR1 MNHEY and CDR2 SMNVEV come from the germline V gene (reference sequence). The CDR3 consists of 13 residues. V dropped 6 bases and J dropped 6; count of bases not matched to a gene: 4. The CDR3 coding sequence is TGTGCCAGCAGACCCGGACTAGCGGATACGCAGTATTTT. Translation gives CASRPGLADTQYF.

This clone was counted a few times. J is TRBJ2-3 and V is TRBV4-3, with 7 bases matching TRBD2. Looked up from germline, CDR1 is LGHNA and CDR2 is YSLEER. This CDR3 has 17 amino acids. Losses at the gene ends were 3 bases for V and 0 bases for J; bases not matched to a gene: 9. CDR3 protein: CASSQTRGLVSTDTQYF. CDR3 in DNA: TGCGCCAGCAGCCAGACTCGAGGACTAGTTAGCACAGATACGCAGTATTTT.

V gene TRBV6-1 combines with J gene TRBJ1-5; 7 bases are shared with TRBD1. CDR1 is MNHNS and CDR2 is SASEGT in the germline V gene. The CDR3 loop spans 15 amino acids. Losses at the gene ends were 4 bases for V and 0 bases for J; bases not matched to a gene: 3. CDR3 sequence: CASSGDRLSNQPQHF. CDR3 nucleotide sequence: TGTGCCAGCAGTGGGGACAGACTTAGCAATCAGCCCCAGCATTTT.

This clone was counted once. The V call is TRBV19, the J call TRBJ1-1; no clear D. The CDR3 runs to 15 residues. The V gene lost 3 bases and the J gene lost 0 bases, with 11 bases spanning the gap. Germline CDR1 is LNHDA and CDR2 is SQIVND (reference sequence). The CDR3: CASSMSDAVNTEAFF. The CDR3 bases are TGTGCCAGTAGTATGAGTGATGCGGTGAACACTGAAGCTTTCTTT. The full variable domain, rest sourced from reference TRBV19 and TRBJ1-1, is DGGITQSPKYLFRKEGQNVTLSCEQNLNHDAMYWYRQDPGQGLRLIYYSQIVNDFQKGDIAEGYSVSREKKESFPLTVTSAQKNPTAFYLCASSMSDAVNTEAFFGQGTRLTVV.

The chain couples TRBV27 to TRBJ1-3; 9 bases align to TRBD1. Per the germline V gene, CDR1 is MNHEY and CDR2 is SMNVEV (reference sequence). The CDR3 contains 18 residues. V was pared by 4 bases and J by 2 bases, with 12 bases of the junction left unmatched. Written as DNA, the CDR3 is TGTGCCAGCAGTTACCCAAGACAGGGGGAACTTACTGGAAACACCATATATTTT. Translation gives CASSYPRQGELTGNTIYF.

The chain carries TRBV9 and TRBJ2-2, with 10 bases lining up with TRBD2. Germline CDR1 SGDLS, CDR2 YYNGEE. V was clipped by 6 bases and J by 6 bases; unmatched bases: 2. The CDR3 totals 13 residues. The CDR3 DNA is TGTGCCAGCACCAGCGGGGGGGCCGGGGAGCTGTTTTTT. It is translated as CASTSGGAGELFF.

The chain has TRBV7-2 and TRBJ1-2; D gene ambiguous. Germline V gene sequence: CDR1 SGHTA, CDR2 FQGNSA. The CDR3 totals 14 residues. The germline V and J ends were trimmed by 8 bases and 7 bases, with 20 bases remaining between them. Here the CDR3 reads CASRKAVPTGGYTF. For the CDR3, the DNA is TGTGCCAGCCGGAAAGCGGTGCCCACGGGTGGCTACACCTTC.

A word on this clone: The DNA is omitted, as the CDR3 cannot be located on it reliably, and the CDR3 follows TCRdb's listing. This sequence joins TRBV7-6 and TRBJ1-1; the table's D call TRBD1 went unverified against the DNA. The CDR3 has 19 amino acids, counting both end residues. The germline gives CDR1 SGHVS, CDR2 FNYEAQ. CDR3 sequence: CASTHTSFFGQGTRKEAFF.

Points on this clone: This CDR3 is also generated by other DNA sequences in the sample. This chain connects TRBV6-4 to TRBJ2-3; 7 bases line up with TRBD2. The junction had 4 bases not matched to a gene; V was cut back by 2 bases and J by 2 bases. The length of the CDR3 is 15 residues. Germline V gives CDR1 MRHNA, CDR2 SNTAGT. The CDR3 coding sequence is TGTGCCAGCAGTGACGGTGGGGGGGACACAGATACGCAGTATTTT. Translated, it gives CASSDGGGDTDTQYF.

This clone was detected once. The chain employs TRBV6-6 and TRBJ2-7; tentative D call: TRBD2 (6 bases). Germline V gene lookup returns CDR1 MNHNY and CDR2 SVGAGI (reference sequence). This CDR3 spans 16 amino acids. The germline V and J ends were trimmed by 6 bases and 4 bases, with 22 bases remaining between them. The CDR3 here is CASSPITGTFIYEQYF. The DNA of the CDR3 is TGTGCCAGCAGCCCAATCACCGGGACTTTCATTTACGAGCAGTACTTC.

This chain connects TRBV6-5 to TRBJ2-1; no definite D call. The V gene's germline CDR1 is MNHEY and CDR2 SVGAGI. The CDR3 totals 14 residues. Trimming took off 6 bases at V and 10 bases at J, with 19 bases between the two ends. This chain's CDR3 is CASSLLGRKNEQFF. In nucleotides, the CDR3 is TGTGCCAGCAGCCTTTTGGGCAGGAAGAACGAGCAGTTCTTC.